The 29 T cell receptor beta chains given below trace back to one sample, sequenced in a study of blood T cell repertoires in COVID-19. Using immunoSEQ multiplex PCR, the repertoire was profiled, and TCRdb retains in-frame clones only, with some absent. The sample records 150,000 to 200,000 clones, about 85% being singletons. Sequencing was performed on peripheral blood. The receptors stem from a woman aged 80 or older with acute or convalescent COVID-19.

The V gene is TRBV19, the J gene TRBJ2-1, with 8 positions matching TRBD2. CDR3 size: 15 residues. Per the germline V gene, CDR1 is LNHDA and CDR2 is SQIVND (reference sequence). Trimming removed 3 bases from V and 6 bases from J; junction bases left unmatched: 7. Here the CDR3 DNA reads TGTGCCAGTAGTATCCTGGCAGGACTAGCCAATGAGCAGTTCTTC. This codes for CASSILAGLANEQFF.

This clone was picked up many times. The CDR3 protein is CASSQDPRAYEQYF. DNA of the CDR3: TGCGCCAGCAGCCAAGATCCCAGGGCGTACGAGCAGTACTTC. V gene TRBV4-1 combines with J gene TRBJ2-7, with TRBD1 as a possible D gene (5 bases). From germline, CDR1 is MGHRA and CDR2 YSYEKL. The CDR3 is 14 residues long. Trimming took 0 bases from V and 4 from J, leaving 10 bases between them.

This clone came up once. J is TRBJ2-1 and V is TRBV19, with D perhaps matching TRBD1 (5 bases). Trimming stripped 3 bases from V and 8 bases from J, with 17 bases between. Germline CDR1 is LNHDA and CDR2 is SQIVND (reference sequence). CDR3 length: 15 residues. CDR3 residues: CASSIRVVSSDEQFF. The CDR3 nucleotides are TGTGCCAGTAGTATCAGGGTGGTAAGCTCAGATGAGCAGTTCTTC.

The gene calls are TRBV29-1 and TRBJ2-5; D is ambiguous. There are 12 residues in the CDR3. The germline V gene encodes CDR1 SQVTM and CDR2 ANQGSEA. V lost 7 bases and J 4 bases, leaving 13 bases between the germline ends. CDR3 bases: TGCAGCGCCGATCGTCCGGGAGAGACCCAGTACTTC. Amino acids: CSADRPGETQYF.

This rearrangement joins TRBV7-9 to TRBJ2-6; a possible D gene is TRBD2 (6 bases). The CDR3 covers 16 residues. CDR1 is SEHNR and CDR2 is FQNEAQ in the germline V gene (reference sequence). The V end lost 0 bases, the J end lost 2 bases, and 8 bases lay between the germline ends. The CDR3 DNA reads as TGTGCCAGCAGCTTAGCAGGCGGGGCTGGGGCCAACGTCCTGACTTTC. The encoded protein is CASSLAGGAGANVLTF.

This chain uses TRBV21-1 with TRBJ1-5; the D segment call TRBD1 is taken from the table without a DNA check. TRBV21-1 is flagged as a pseudogene. This CDR3 is 14 amino acids long. The CDR3 coding sequence is TGTGCCAGCAGCGTACCCAGGGGCAATCAGCCCCAGCATTTT. Protein product: CASSVPRGNQPQHF.

The chain combines TRBV4-1 with TRBJ2-5; 8 bases align to TRBD1. CDR3 length equals 14 residues. Germline V gene sequence: CDR1 MGHRA, CDR2 YSYEKL. V lost 3 bases and J lost 5; bases outside the gene matches: 5. CDR3 in DNA: TGCGCCAGCAGCCAGCCTACAGGGGGTGAGACCCAGTACTTC. It specifies CASSQPTGGETQYF.

The rearrangement links TRBV6-2 or TRBV6-3 to TRBJ1-1; maybe TRBD1 (6 bases). Trimming pared 2 bases from V and 4 bases from J, leaving 14 bases between. The CDR3 covers 15 residues. Germline V gene lookup returns CDR1 MNHEY and CDR2 SVGEGT. Here the CDR3 DNA reads TGTGCCAGCAGTTACGGGGGGGCGCGGGGCACTGAAGCTTTCTTT. Residues: CASSYGGARGTEAFF.

The chain uses TRBV7-2 and TRBJ2-1; the D gene is possibly TRBD1 (7 bases). With 8 bases removed from V and 0 bases from J, the gap between germline ends came to 11 bases. Germline assignment: CDR1 SGHTA and CDR2 FQGNSA. This CDR3 comprises 14 residues. The CDR3 DNA reads as TGTGCCAGCGCGGGACAGAGCTCCTACAATGAGCAGTTCTTC. Amino acids: CASAGQSSYNEQFF.

The count of this clone is one. CDR3: CASSLSGGDYNEQFF. The CDR3 nucleotides read TGTGCCAGCAGCTTATCGGGAGGCGATTACAATGAGCAGTTCTTC. The chain employs TRBV7-6 and TRBJ2-1; 7 bases match TRBD2. CDR1 is SGHVS, CDR2 FNYEAQ, per germline. With 2 bases clipped from V and 4 bases from J, the junction kept 5 bases outside the gene matches. This CDR3 contains 15 residues.

Concerning this clone: The sample holds other DNA sequences that translate to the same CDR3. This chain links TRBV12-3 or TRBV12-4 with TRBJ2-1; possible D gene TRBD1, 5 bases. The CDR3 runs to 12 residues. V was cut by 5 bases and J by 4 bases, with 6 bases left in between. The DNA for the CDR3 is TGTGCCAGCAGTCCAGGGTACAATGAGCAGTTCTTC. It codes for CASSPGYNEQFF.

The chain has TRBV19 and TRBJ2-1; TRBD2 matches 10 bases. V lost 3 bases and J lost 2; bases outside the gene matches: 4. The CDR3 contains 16 residues. CDR1 is LNHDA, CDR2 SQIVND, per germline (reference sequence). The CDR3 loop is CASSILAGVTYNEQFF. Written as DNA, the CDR3 is TGTGCCAGTAGTATCCTAGCGGGAGTGACCTACAATGAGCAGTTCTTC.

The rearrangement joins TRBV19 to TRBJ1-6, with D perhaps TRBD1 (5 bases). The CDR3 consists of 16 residues. Germline CDR1 is LNHDA and CDR2 is SQIVND (reference sequence). V was cut by 4 bases and J by 7 bases, with 17 bases left in between. The CDR3 is CASSRGTTVLNSPLHF. CDR3 sequence (DNA): TGTGCCAGTAGTAGAGGAACGACAGTGTTAAATTCACCCCTCCACTTT.

The chain recombines TRBV7-3 with TRBJ2-3; D gene ambiguous. Germline CDR1 is SGHTA and CDR2 is FQGTGA. Deletions cut 3 bases from V and 6 bases from J, with 7 bases between. The CDR3 runs 12 residues. The CDR3 spells CASSFGVDTQYF. CDR3 sequence (DNA): TGTGCCAGCAGCTTCGGAGTGGATACGCAGTATTTT.

The chain employs TRBV18 and TRBJ2-5, with D possibly TRBD1 on 5 matching bases. Germline-derived CDR1 and CDR2 are KGHSH and LQKENI. Trimming left V 4 bases short and J 0 bases short, with 15 bases between. This CDR3 region has 16 residues. The CDR3 protein is CASSHLSKGYQETQYF. CDR3 nucleotide sequence: TGTGCCAGCTCACACCTTAGCAAGGGGTACCAAGAGACCCAGTACTTC.

The chain combines TRBV6-5 with TRBJ1-1; a possible D gene is TRBD1 (5 bases). Germline V gene lookup returns CDR1 MNHEY and CDR2 SVGAGI. This CDR3 comprises 14 residues. Trimming shortened V by 7 bases and J by 4 bases, and 16 bases separated the two germline ends. In DNA, the CDR3 is TGTGCCAGCACCCCACGGCGGGGCCGCACTGAAGCTTTCTTT. Translated: CASTPRRGRTEAFF.

The chain joins TRBV3-1 (or the pseudogene TRBV3-2) to TRBJ2-3, with a possible D match to TRBD2 (6 bases). Germline V CDR1 and CDR2: LGHDT, YNNKEL (reference sequence). Between the trimmed V and J ends, which lost 0 bases and 4 bases, there was a span of 8 bases. This CDR3 contains 14 residues. CDR3 in amino acids: CASSQEPGADTQYF. CDR3 nucleotide sequence: TGTGCCAGCAGCCAAGAACCGGGGGCAGATACGCAGTATTTT.

This clone has just a few counts. The J gene is TRBJ2-5, the V gene TRBV6-5; 8 nucleotides align to TRBD1. Losses at the gene ends were 6 bases for V and 5 bases for J; bases not matched to a gene: 8. The CDR3 has 14 amino acids. Germline CDR1 and CDR2: MNHEY and SVGAGI. CDR3 sequence (DNA): TGTGCCAGCAGATTGACAGGGGTCGTCGAGACCCAGTACTTC. It codes for CASRLTGVVETQYF.

The CDR3 DNA follows: TGCAGTGCTAGTTGGACAGTAGAGACCCAGTACTTC. This gives the protein CSASWTVETQYF. The rearrangement links TRBV20-1 to TRBJ2-5; possible D gene TRBD1, 6 bases. Germline assignment: CDR1 DFQATT and CDR2 SNEGSKA (reference sequence). The CDR3 is 12 residues long. V dropped 3 bases and J dropped 4 bases, with 9 bases sitting between them.

J is TRBJ2-2 and V is TRBV6-5; D ambiguous. Germline CDR1 is MNHEY and CDR2 is SVGAGI. V lost 10 bases, J lost 6 bases, and 18 bases lay in between. The CDR3 length is 14 residues. CDR3 nucleotide sequence: TGTGCCACCCGAGGTGCCACGGCCCCCGGGGAGCTGTTTTTT. Residues: CATRGATAPGELFF.

The chain has TRBV6-2 or TRBV6-3 and TRBJ2-7, with 15 bases aligning to TRBD2. This CDR3 has 18 residues. Per germline, CDR1 MNHEY and CDR2 SVGEGT. Trimming took 6 bases from V and 2 from J; bases not matched to a gene: 11. The CDR3 DNA is TGTGCCAGCAGCCACCCGGGACTAGCGGGAGGTTTGGCCTACGAGCAGTACTTC. Protein product: CASSHPGLAGGLAYEQYF.

The chain joins TRBV5-5 to TRBJ2-5; the D gene is possibly TRBD2 (6 bases). Germline CDR1 is SGHKS and CDR2 is YYEKEE (reference sequence). The CDR3 runs 15 residues. With 4 bases removed from V and 2 bases from J, the gap between germline ends came to 15 bases. CDR3 coding DNA: TGTGCCAGCAGCCCGGGACTGCGGGGACAAGAGACCCAGTACTTC. Amino acids: CASSPGLRGQETQYF. The full variable domain, in which reference TRBV5-5 and TRBJ2-5 provide the parts outside the CDR3, is DAGVTQSPTHLIKTRGQQVTLRCSPISGHKSVSWYQQVLGQGPQFIFQYYEKEERGRGNFPDRFSARQFPNYSSELNVNALLLGDSALYLCASSPGLRGQETQYFGPGTRLLVL.

This chain connects TRBV5-1 to TRBJ1-2; unclear D gene. Between the trimmed V and J ends, which lost 1 base and 0 bases, there was a span of 19 bases. Germline V gene lookup returns CDR1 SGHRS and CDR2 YFSETQ. This CDR3 region has 18 residues. CDR3 amino acids: CASSLTYGLAKTNYGYTF. DNA for the CDR3: TGCGCCAGCAGCTTGACATACGGACTTGCGAAAACTAACTATGGCTACACCTTC.

The rearrangement uses TRBV7-9 and TRBJ2-7, with D possibly TRBD2 on 6 matching bases. CDR1 is SEHNR and CDR2 is FQNEAQ in the germline V gene (reference sequence). The V gene lost 5 bases and the J gene lost 3 bases, with 17 bases spanning the gap. This CDR3 contains 15 residues. DNA of the CDR3: TGTGCCAGCAGCCAACGGGGACTTCCAAACTACGAGCAGTACTTC. As protein: CASSQRGLPNYEQYF.

This clone came up a few times. The rearrangement uses TRBV3-1 (or the pseudogene TRBV3-2) and TRBJ2-7; D not certain. V was pared by 1 base and J by 1 base, with 8 bases between. This CDR3 has 14 amino acids. The germline V gene has CDR1 LGHDT and CDR2 YNNKEL (reference sequence). The CDR3 nucleotides read TGTGCCAGCAGCCAAGCTCCAGGATCCTACGAGCAGTACTTC. It encodes CASSQAPGSYEQYF.

The rearrangement links TRBV9 to TRBJ2-5; D not certain. Germline-derived CDR1 and CDR2 are SGDLS and YYNGEE. V gave up 0 bases and J gave up 2 bases, with 14 bases separating them. The CDR3 totals 16 residues. This CDR3 is CASSVDPLSRQETQYF. CDR3 nucleotides: TGTGCCAGCAGCGTAGACCCCTTATCGCGGCAAGAGACCCAGTACTTC.

This sequence joins TRBV25-1 and TRBJ2-1, with 12 bases fitting TRBD1. Unmatched junction bases numbered 7, after V lost 3 bases and J lost 7 bases. The germline V gene encodes CDR1 MGHDK and CDR2 SYGVNS. The CDR3 loop spans 16 amino acids. The chain's CDR3 is CASSDQGQGARNEQFF. DNA of the CDR3: TGTGCCAGCAGTGACCAGGGACAGGGGGCGCGAAATGAGCAGTTCTTC.

This clone was counted once. The CDR3 sequence: CASSTTGDPGYTF. CDR3 nucleotide sequence: TGTGCCAGCAGTACGACAGGGGATCCTGGCTACACCTTC. V and J are TRBV6-5 and TRBJ1-2, with TRBD1 identical over 8 bases. From germline, CDR1 is MNHEY and CDR2 SVGAGI. V lost 5 bases and J lost 7; bases outside the gene matches: 6. This CDR3 spans 13 amino acids.

V usage is TRBV11-2 and J usage is TRBJ1-1; the D is unclear. The CDR3 runs to 15 residues. Germline V lookup: CDR1 SGHAT, CDR2 FQNNGV. V was trimmed by 5 bases and J by 5 bases, leaving 18 bases between them. CDR3 in amino acids: CASSPIGRTSTEAFF. The CDR3 DNA is TGTGCCAGCAGCCCTATAGGGAGGACGAGTACTGAAGCTTTCTTT.